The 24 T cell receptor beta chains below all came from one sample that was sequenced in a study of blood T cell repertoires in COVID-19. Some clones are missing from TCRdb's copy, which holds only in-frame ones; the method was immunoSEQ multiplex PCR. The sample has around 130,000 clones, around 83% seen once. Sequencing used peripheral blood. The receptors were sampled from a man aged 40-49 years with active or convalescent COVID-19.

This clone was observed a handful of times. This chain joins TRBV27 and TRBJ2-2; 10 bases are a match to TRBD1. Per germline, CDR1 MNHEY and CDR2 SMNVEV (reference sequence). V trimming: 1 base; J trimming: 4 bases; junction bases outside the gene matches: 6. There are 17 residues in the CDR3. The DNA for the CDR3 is TGTGCCAGCAGTTTATTACTGGACAGGGGGAGCACCGGGGAGCTGTTTTTT. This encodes CASSLLLDRGSTGELFF.

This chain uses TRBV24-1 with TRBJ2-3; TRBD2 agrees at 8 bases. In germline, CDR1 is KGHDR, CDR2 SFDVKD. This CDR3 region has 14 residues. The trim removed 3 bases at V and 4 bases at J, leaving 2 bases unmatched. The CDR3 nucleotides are TGTGCCACCAGTGATCCGGGGGGGGCAGATACGCAGTATTTT. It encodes CATSDPGGADTQYF.

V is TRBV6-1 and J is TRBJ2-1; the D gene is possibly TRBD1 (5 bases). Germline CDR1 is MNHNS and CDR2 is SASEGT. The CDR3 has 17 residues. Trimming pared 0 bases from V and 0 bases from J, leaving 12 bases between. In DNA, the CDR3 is TGTGCCAGCAGTGAAGCGGCAGCTCAGGGCTCCTACAATGAGCAGTTCTTC. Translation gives CASSEAAAQGSYNEQFF.

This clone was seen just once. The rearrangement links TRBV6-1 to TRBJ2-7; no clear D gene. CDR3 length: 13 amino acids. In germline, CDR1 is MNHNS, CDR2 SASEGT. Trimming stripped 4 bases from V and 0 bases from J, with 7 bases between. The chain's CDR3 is CASSVAASYEQYF. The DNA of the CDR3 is TGTGCCAGCAGTGTAGCAGCCTCCTACGAGCAGTACTTC.

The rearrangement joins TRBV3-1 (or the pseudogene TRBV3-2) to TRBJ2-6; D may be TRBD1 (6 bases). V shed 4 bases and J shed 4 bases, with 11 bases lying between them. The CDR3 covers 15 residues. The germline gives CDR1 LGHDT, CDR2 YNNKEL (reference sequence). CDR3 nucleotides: TGTGCCAGCAGCCTTACAGGGAGCGGGGCCAACGTCCTGACTTTC. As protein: CASSLTGSGANVLTF.

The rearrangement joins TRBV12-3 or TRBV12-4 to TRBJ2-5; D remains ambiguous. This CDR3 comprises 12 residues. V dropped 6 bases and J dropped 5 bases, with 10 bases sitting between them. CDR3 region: CASSAVEETQYF. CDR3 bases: TGTGCCAGCAGCGCCGTAGAGGAGACCCAGTACTTC.

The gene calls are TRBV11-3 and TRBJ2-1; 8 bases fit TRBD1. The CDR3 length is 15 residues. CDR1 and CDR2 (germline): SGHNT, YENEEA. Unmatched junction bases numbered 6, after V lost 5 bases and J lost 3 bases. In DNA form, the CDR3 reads TGTGCCAGCAGCCCCGGACAGGGAATCTACAATGAGCAGTTCTTC. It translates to CASSPGQGIYNEQFF.

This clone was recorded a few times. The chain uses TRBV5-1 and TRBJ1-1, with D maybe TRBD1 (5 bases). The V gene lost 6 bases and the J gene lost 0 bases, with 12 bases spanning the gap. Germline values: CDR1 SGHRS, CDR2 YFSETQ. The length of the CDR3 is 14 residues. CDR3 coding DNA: TGCGCCAGCACTATCCAGGGCATGAACACTGAAGCTTTCTTT. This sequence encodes CASTIQGMNTEAFF.

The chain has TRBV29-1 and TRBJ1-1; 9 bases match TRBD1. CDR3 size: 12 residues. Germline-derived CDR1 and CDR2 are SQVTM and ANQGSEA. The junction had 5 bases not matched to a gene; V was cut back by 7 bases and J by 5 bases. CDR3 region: CSGGGQGTEAFF. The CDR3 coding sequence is TGCAGCGGGGGGGGACAGGGAACTGAAGCTTTCTTT.

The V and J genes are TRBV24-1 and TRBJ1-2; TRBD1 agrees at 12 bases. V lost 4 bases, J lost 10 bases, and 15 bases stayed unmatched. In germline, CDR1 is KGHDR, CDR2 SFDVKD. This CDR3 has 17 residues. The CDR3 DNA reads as TGTGCCACCAGTGAACACCGGGACAGGGGGCCGCAAACCATCTACACCTTC. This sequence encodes CATSEHRDRGPQTIYTF.

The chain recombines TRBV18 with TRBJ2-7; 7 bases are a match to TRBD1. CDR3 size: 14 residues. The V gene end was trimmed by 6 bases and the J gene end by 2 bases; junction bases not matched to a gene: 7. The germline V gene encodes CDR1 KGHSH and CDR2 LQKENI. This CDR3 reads CASSSTGPAYEQYF. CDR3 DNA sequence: TGTGCCAGCTCCTCGACAGGGCCTGCCTACGAGCAGTACTTC.

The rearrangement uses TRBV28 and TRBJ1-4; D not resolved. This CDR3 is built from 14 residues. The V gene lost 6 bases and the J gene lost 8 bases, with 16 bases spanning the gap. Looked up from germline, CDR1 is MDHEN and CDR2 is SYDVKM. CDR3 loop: CASRRQATGEKLFF. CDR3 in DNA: TGTGCCAGCAGGCGTCAAGCTACGGGAGAAAAACTGTTTTTT.

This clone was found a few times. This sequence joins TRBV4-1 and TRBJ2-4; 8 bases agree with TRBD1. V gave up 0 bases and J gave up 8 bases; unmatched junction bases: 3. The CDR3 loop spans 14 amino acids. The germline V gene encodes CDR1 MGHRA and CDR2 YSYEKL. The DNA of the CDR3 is TGCGCCAGCAGCCAAGATCAGGGACAGGACATTCAGTACTTC. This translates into CASSQDQGQDIQYF.

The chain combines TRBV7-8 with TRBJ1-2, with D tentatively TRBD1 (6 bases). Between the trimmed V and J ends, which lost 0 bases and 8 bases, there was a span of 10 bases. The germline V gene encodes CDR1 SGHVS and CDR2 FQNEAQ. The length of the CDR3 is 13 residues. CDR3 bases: TGTGCCAGCAGCTTAGCGGGGGCGCGGGGCTACACCTTC. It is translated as CASSLAGARGYTF. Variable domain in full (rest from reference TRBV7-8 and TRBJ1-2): GAGVSQSPRYKVAKRGQDVALRCDPISGHVSLFWYQQALGQGPEFLTYFQNEAQLDKSGLPSDRFFAERPEGSVSTLKIQRTQQEDSAVYLCASSLAGARGYTFGSGTRLTVV.

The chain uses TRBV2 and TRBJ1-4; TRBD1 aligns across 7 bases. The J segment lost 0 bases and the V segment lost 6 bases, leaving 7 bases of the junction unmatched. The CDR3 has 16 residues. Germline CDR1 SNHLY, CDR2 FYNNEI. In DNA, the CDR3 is TGTGCCAGCAGGAAGACAGGGCCTGCAACTAATGAAAAACTGTTTTTT. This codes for CASRKTGPATNEKLFF.

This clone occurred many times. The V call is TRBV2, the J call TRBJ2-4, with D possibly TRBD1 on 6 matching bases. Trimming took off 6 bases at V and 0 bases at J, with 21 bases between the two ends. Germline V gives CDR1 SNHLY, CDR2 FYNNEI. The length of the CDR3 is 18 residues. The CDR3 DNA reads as TGTGCCAGCAGAACGGACAGAGGTAGTTCCCTAGCCAAAAACATTCAGTACTTC. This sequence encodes CASRTDRGSSLAKNIQYF.

The CDR3 here is CASKGQGNYEQYF. CDR3 sequence (DNA): TGTGCCAGCAAGGGACAGGGGAACTACGAGCAGTACTTC. The V and J genes are TRBV6-5 and TRBJ2-7; 10 positions agree with TRBD1. The CDR3 has 13 residues. Germline values: CDR1 MNHEY, CDR2 SVGAGI. J was trimmed by 3 bases and V by 7 bases; bases with no gene match: 3.

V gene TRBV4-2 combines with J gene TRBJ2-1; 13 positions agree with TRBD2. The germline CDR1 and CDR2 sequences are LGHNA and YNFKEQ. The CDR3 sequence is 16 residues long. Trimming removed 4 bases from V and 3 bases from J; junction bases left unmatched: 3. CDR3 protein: CASSLGTSGVYNEQFF. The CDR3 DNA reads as TGTGCCAGCAGCCTAGGGACTAGCGGGGTCTACAATGAGCAGTTCTTC.

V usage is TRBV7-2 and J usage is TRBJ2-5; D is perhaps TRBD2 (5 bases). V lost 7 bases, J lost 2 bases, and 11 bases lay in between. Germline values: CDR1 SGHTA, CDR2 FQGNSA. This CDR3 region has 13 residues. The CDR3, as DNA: TGTGCCAGCACCACGGGGATGCAAGAGACCCAGTACTTC. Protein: CASTTGMQETQYF.

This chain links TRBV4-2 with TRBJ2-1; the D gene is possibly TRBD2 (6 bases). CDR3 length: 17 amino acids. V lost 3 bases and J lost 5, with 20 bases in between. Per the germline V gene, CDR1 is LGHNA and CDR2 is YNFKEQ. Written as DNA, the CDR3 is TGTGCCAGCAGCCACGTGATACCGGGACTGTTCGACAATGAGCAGTTCTTC. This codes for CASSHVIPGLFDNEQFF.

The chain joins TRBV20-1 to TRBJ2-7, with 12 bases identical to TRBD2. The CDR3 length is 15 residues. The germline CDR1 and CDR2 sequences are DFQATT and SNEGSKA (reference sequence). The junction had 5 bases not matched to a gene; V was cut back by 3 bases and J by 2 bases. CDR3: CSASFLAGGPYEQYF. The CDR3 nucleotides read TGCAGTGCTAGTTTCCTAGCGGGGGGGCCCTACGAGCAGTACTTC.

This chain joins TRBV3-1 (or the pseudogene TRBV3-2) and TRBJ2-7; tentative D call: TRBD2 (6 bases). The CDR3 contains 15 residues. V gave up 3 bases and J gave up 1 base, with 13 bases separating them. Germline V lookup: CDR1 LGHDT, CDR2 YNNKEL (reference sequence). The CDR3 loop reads CASSQGTSESYEQYF. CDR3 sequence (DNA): TGTGCCAGCAGCCAGGGGACTTCCGAGTCCTACGAGCAGTACTTC.

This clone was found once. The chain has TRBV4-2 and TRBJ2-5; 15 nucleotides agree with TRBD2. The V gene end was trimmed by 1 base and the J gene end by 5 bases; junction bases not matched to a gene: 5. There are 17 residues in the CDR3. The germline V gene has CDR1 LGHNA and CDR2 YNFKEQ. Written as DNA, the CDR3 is TGTGCCAGCAGCCAAGGGACTAGCGGGGGGGCCTGGGAGACCCAGTACTTC. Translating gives CASSQGTSGGAWETQYF.

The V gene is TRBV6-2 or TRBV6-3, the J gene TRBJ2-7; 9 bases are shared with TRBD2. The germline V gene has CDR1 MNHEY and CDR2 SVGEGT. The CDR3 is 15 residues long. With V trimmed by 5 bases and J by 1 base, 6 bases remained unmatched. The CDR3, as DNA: TGTGCCAGCAGTAGAGCGCGGGGGGGTTCCTACGAGCAGTACTTC. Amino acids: CASSRARGGSYEQYF.